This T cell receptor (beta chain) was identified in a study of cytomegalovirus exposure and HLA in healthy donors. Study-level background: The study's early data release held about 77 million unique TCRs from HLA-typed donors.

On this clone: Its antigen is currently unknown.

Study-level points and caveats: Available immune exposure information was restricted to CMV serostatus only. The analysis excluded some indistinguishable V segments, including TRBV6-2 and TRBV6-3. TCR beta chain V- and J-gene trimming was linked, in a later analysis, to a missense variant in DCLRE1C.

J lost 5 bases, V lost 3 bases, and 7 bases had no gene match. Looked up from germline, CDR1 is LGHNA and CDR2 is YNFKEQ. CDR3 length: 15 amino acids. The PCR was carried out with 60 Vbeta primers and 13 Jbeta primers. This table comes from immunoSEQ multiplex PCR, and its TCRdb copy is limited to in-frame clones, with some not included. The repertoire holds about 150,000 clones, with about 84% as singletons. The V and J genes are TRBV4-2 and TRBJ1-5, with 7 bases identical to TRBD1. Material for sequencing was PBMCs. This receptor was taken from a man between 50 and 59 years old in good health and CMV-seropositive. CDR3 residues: CASSQADRVDQPQHF. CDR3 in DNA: TGTGCCAGCAGCCAGGCCGACAGGGTGGATCAGCCCCAGCATTTT.